The 27 T cell receptor beta chains reported below all come from one sample, sequenced in a study of blood T cell repertoires in COVID-19. TCRdb's copy holds only in-frame clones and misses some; the assay was immunoSEQ multiplex PCR. The sample includes about 66,000 clones, about 86% of them seen just once. The specimen was peripheral blood. Receptor source: a man between 50 and 59 years old with active COVID-19.

The V and J genes are TRBV5-1 and TRBJ2-2, with 8 bases fitting TRBD2. CDR3 length equals 16 residues. The J segment lost 3 bases and the V segment lost 4 bases, leaving 8 bases of the junction unmatched. Germline values: CDR1 SGHRS, CDR2 YFSETQ. The DNA of the CDR3 is TGCGCCAGCAGCCAGAGCGGGGGCTTGGACACCGGGGAGCTGTTTTTT. It specifies CASSQSGGLDTGELFF.

The chain joins TRBV19 to TRBJ1-1; 7 positions match TRBD1. Germline V gives CDR1 LNHDA, CDR2 SQIVND (reference sequence). The CDR3 is 14 amino acids. Unmatched junction bases numbered 9, after V lost 7 bases and J lost 4 bases. CDR3 nucleotide sequence: TGTGCCAGTAACAAAGGAGGGACAGCCACTGAAGCTTTCTTT. This codes for CASNKGGTATEAFF.

This chain links TRBV5-6 with TRBJ2-5, with TRBD1 matching 9 bases. The V gene end was trimmed by 0 bases and the J gene end by 0 bases; junction bases not matched to a gene: 6. CDR3 length: 17 residues. The germline gives CDR1 SGHDT, CDR2 YYEEEE. The CDR3 region is CASSLARTGVYQETQYF. CDR3 DNA: TGTGCCAGCAGCTTGGCTAGGACAGGGGTGTACCAAGAGACCCAGTACTTC.

V is TRBV9 and J is TRBJ1-4, with 9 bases matching TRBD1. CDR3 length equals 15 residues. With V trimmed by 9 bases and J by 7 bases, 13 bases remained unmatched. CDR1 is SGDLS, CDR2 YYNGEE, per germline. In nucleotides, the CDR3 is TGTGCCAACATCGCCCCCAGGACAGGGGTTGAAAAACTGTTTTTT. Translation gives CANIAPRTGVEKLFF.

This chain connects TRBV18 to TRBJ1-4; the match to TRBD1 covers 7 bases. Germline assignment: CDR1 KGHSH and CDR2 LQKENI. The CDR3 sequence is 15 residues long. V shed 3 bases, J shed 3 bases, and the junction held 4 bases outside the gene matches. CDR3 sequence (DNA): TGTGCCAGCTCACCGACAGGGACGGCTAATGAAAAACTGTTTTTT. Residues: CASSPTGTANEKLFF.

V and J are TRBV6-5 and TRBJ2-5; D is perhaps TRBD1 (6 bases). This CDR3 spans 15 amino acids. The ends were cut back, 7 bases at V and 5 bases at J, with 20 bases in the middle. Germline V gives CDR1 MNHEY, CDR2 SVGAGI. CDR3 sequence: CASTQRSGQRETQYF. The CDR3 nucleotides read TGTGCCAGCACACAACGATCGGGACAAAGGGAGACCCAGTACTTC.

This chain uses TRBV18 with TRBJ2-3; no definite D call. Germline values: CDR1 KGHSH, CDR2 LQKENI. This CDR3 is 15 amino acids long. Deletions cut 6 bases from V and 2 bases from J, with 15 bases between. Written as DNA, the CDR3 is TGTGCCAGCTCCCCCGTTGAGGCGCCCACAGATACGCAGTATTTT. Amino acid sequence: CASSPVEAPTDTQYF.

V and J are TRBV19 and TRBJ1-1, with 8 bases fitting TRBD1. The germline V gene encodes CDR1 LNHDA and CDR2 SQIVND (reference sequence). Unmatched junction bases numbered 5, after V lost 3 bases and J lost 5 bases. The CDR3 contains 14 residues. CDR3 region: CASSIRGQGTEAFF. The CDR3 nucleotides are TGTGCCAGTAGTATCAGGGGGCAAGGGACTGAAGCTTTCTTT.

The rearrangement uses TRBV7-9 and TRBJ2-7; 8 bases line up with TRBD2. The CDR3 runs to 14 residues. Germline V gene lookup returns CDR1 SEHNR and CDR2 FQNEAQ (reference sequence). The J segment lost 4 bases and the V segment lost 3 bases, leaving 5 bases of the junction unmatched. CDR3 sequence reads: CASSFPGGSYEQYF. The DNA of the CDR3 is TGTGCCAGCAGCTTCCCGGGAGGGAGTTACGAGCAGTACTTC.

This clone was picked up a small number of times. This rearrangement joins TRBV11-3 to TRBJ2-7, with D maybe TRBD2 (6 bases). The germline V gene has CDR1 SGHNT and CDR2 YENEEA. The CDR3 loop spans 15 amino acids. Trimming removed 5 bases at V and 1 base at J, with 15 bases between. CDR3 residues: CASSPAEGSSYEQYV. The CDR3 DNA is TGTGCCAGCAGCCCGGCGGAGGGTTCTTCCTACGAGCAGTACGTC.

In DNA form, the CDR3 reads TGTGCCAGCAGCCAAGATCAACTAGCGGGAGGTAATGAGCAGTTCTTC. Translated, it gives CASSQDQLAGGNEQFF. The rearrangement uses TRBV4-2 and TRBJ2-1; 12 bases fit TRBD2. The CDR3 extends over 16 amino acids. Germline CDR1 is LGHNA and CDR2 is YNFKEQ. With V trimmed by 0 bases and J by 7 bases, 4 bases remained unmatched.

V usage is TRBV5-5 and J usage is TRBJ2-4; 7 bases align to TRBD1. CDR1 is SGHKS and CDR2 is YYEKEE in the germline V gene (reference sequence). The CDR3 extends over 16 amino acids. Trimming at V came to 4 bases and at J to 0 bases, leaving 7 bases not matched to a gene. DNA for the CDR3: TGTGCCAGCAGCCCCGACAGGGCTGTAGCCAAAAACATTCAGTACTTC. Translating it yields CASSPDRAVAKNIQYF.

The chain couples TRBV14 to TRBJ1-2; a possible D gene is TRBD1 (6 bases). This CDR3 spans 13 amino acids. The V gene's germline CDR1 is SGHDN and CDR2 FVKESK. V was clipped by 1 base and J by 7 bases, with 10 bases between them. The CDR3 loop is CASSQAGVRGYTF. CDR3 sequence (DNA): TGTGCCAGCAGCCAAGCAGGGGTGCGTGGCTACACCTTC.

A few counts support this clone. This chain connects TRBV5-1 to TRBJ1-6; TRBD1 might be the D (5 bases). The CDR3 spans 16 residues. CDR1 and CDR2 from the germline V gene are SGHRS and YFSETQ. The germline V and J ends were trimmed by 0 bases and 5 bases, with 12 bases remaining between them. The CDR3 bases are TGCGCCAGCAGCTTGGGAAATACAGGTGATAATTCACCCCTCCACTTT. Its protein is CASSLGNTGDNSPLHF.

The chain recombines TRBV18 with TRBJ2-6; TRBD1 matches at 10 bases. J was trimmed by 2 bases and V by 3 bases; bases with no gene match: 4. CDR1 and CDR2 (germline): KGHSH, LQKENI. This CDR3 has 17 amino acids. For the CDR3, the DNA is TGTGCCAGCTCACCCGGACAGGGGGGAACTGGGGCCAACGTCCTGACTTTC. Translation gives CASSPGQGGTGANVLTF.

The J gene is TRBJ2-3, the V gene TRBV30, with 12 bases matching TRBD2. This CDR3 spans 16 amino acids. After removal of 3 bases from V and 6 bases from J, the junction contained 10 bases not matched to a gene. CDR1 is GTSNPN and CDR2 is SVGIG in the germline V gene (reference sequence). Here the CDR3 DNA reads TGTGCCTGGAGAGCCCCGACTAGCGGGAGTGGTGATACGCAGTATTTT. Encoded protein: CAWRAPTSGSGDTQYF.

The chain combines TRBV3-1 (or the pseudogene TRBV3-2) with TRBJ2-1, with 11 bases identical to TRBD2. This CDR3 contains 13 residues. The junction had 2 bases not matched to a gene; V was cut back by 4 bases and J by 9 bases. In germline, CDR1 is LGHDT, CDR2 YNNKEL (reference sequence). The CDR3 loop is CASSLGLAGEQFF. The CDR3 nucleotides read TGTGCCAGCAGCCTCGGACTAGCGGGTGAGCAGTTCTTC.

This clone was seen more than once but under ten times. The chain couples TRBV5-1 to TRBJ2-7; weak D call: TRBD1 (6 bases). The V end lost 0 bases, the J end lost 2 bases, and 12 bases lay between the germline ends. Per germline, CDR1 SGHRS and CDR2 YFSETQ. The CDR3 has 15 residues. For the CDR3, the DNA is TGCGCCAGCAGCTTGGACCTCACAGGGCCCTACGAGCAGTACTTC. It encodes CASSLDLTGPYEQYF.

This rearrangement joins TRBV10-3 to TRBJ2-1; 9 positions agree with TRBD2. The trim removed 4 bases at V and 7 bases at J, leaving 2 bases unmatched. Germline CDR1 and CDR2: ENHRY and SYGVKD. The CDR3 length is 13 residues. The CDR3 DNA is TGTGCCATCAGTGTTACTAGCGGGAATGAGCAGTTCTTC. It encodes CAISVTSGNEQFF.

This clone appeared a few times. The chain has TRBV6-5 and TRBJ1-2, with 9 positions matching TRBD1. Germline-derived CDR1 and CDR2 are MNHEY and SVGAGI. CDR3 length: 15 amino acids. The ends lost 6 bases at V and 4 bases at J; junction bases unmatched: 9. DNA for the CDR3: TGTGCCAGCAGAAATACCGGGACAGGGTCCTATGGCTACACCTTC. It is translated as CASRNTGTGSYGYTF.

This clone was seen a few times. This rearrangement joins TRBV12-3 or TRBV12-4 to TRBJ1-2, with TRBD1 matching over 7 bases. Losses at the gene ends were 6 bases for V and 8 bases for J; bases not matched to a gene: 6. The CDR3 has 12 residues. The CDR3 region has the DNA TGTGCCAGCAGCCTCGGGGACAGCGGCTACACCTTC. It translates to CASSLGDSGYTF.

The V call is TRBV7-9, the J call TRBJ2-3; D remains ambiguous. This CDR3 has 12 amino acids. Trimming took off 5 bases at V and 3 bases at J, with 6 bases between the two ends. Germline CDR1 and CDR2: SEHNR and FQNEAQ (reference sequence). CDR3 nucleotides: TGTGCCAGCAGCATACTTACAGATACGCAGTATTTT. This codes for CASSILTDTQYF.

The V and J genes are TRBV29-1 and TRBJ1-2, with TRBD1 matching 7 bases. The CDR3 is 13 amino acids. Losses at the gene ends were 7 bases for V and 6 bases for J; bases not matched to a gene: 11. Germline V gives CDR1 SQVTM, CDR2 ANQGSEA. The CDR3 is CSGQKVGTDGYTF. CDR3 nucleotides: TGCAGCGGCCAAAAGGTCGGGACAGATGGCTACACCTTC.

This chain uses TRBV6-5 with TRBJ1-2; 8 bases are shared with TRBD1. The CDR3 consists of 14 residues. Germline V gene sequence: CDR1 MNHEY, CDR2 SVGAGI. Losses at the gene ends were 7 bases for V and 7 bases for J; bases not matched to a gene: 11. The CDR3 is CASTRTGLALGYTF. For the CDR3, the DNA is TGTGCCAGCACCCGGACAGGGTTGGCGCTTGGCTACACCTTC.

This chain connects TRBV7-9 to TRBJ2-1; no reliable D call. The V gene's germline CDR1 is SEHNR and CDR2 FQNEAQ (reference sequence). The CDR3 length is 13 residues. The V and J ends lost 5 bases and 9 bases respectively, with 14 bases between them. CDR3 region: CASSQNLPGEQFF. The DNA for the CDR3 is TGTGCCAGCAGCCAGAATCTCCCAGGTGAGCAGTTCTTC.

The table lists this clone with a count of one. The V gene is TRBV7-8, the J gene TRBJ1-1; possibly TRBD1 for D (6 bases). The CDR3 covers 14 residues. In germline, CDR1 is SGHVS, CDR2 FQNEAQ. V lost 0 bases, J lost 4 bases, and 9 bases lay in between. This CDR3 is CASSLAGGPTEAFF. CDR3 bases: TGTGCCAGCAGCTTAGCGGGGGGGCCCACTGAAGCTTTCTTT.

The chain recombines TRBV6-5 with TRBJ2-5, with 9 nucleotides matching TRBD2. V was clipped by 4 bases and J by 2 bases; unmatched bases: 8. The CDR3 spans 16 residues. Germline lookup yields CDR1 MNHEY and CDR2 SVGAGI. In DNA form, the CDR3 reads TGTGCCAGCAGTTTCCCTAGTAGCGGGGGACAAGAGACCCAGTACTTC. This encodes CASSFPSSGGQETQYF.